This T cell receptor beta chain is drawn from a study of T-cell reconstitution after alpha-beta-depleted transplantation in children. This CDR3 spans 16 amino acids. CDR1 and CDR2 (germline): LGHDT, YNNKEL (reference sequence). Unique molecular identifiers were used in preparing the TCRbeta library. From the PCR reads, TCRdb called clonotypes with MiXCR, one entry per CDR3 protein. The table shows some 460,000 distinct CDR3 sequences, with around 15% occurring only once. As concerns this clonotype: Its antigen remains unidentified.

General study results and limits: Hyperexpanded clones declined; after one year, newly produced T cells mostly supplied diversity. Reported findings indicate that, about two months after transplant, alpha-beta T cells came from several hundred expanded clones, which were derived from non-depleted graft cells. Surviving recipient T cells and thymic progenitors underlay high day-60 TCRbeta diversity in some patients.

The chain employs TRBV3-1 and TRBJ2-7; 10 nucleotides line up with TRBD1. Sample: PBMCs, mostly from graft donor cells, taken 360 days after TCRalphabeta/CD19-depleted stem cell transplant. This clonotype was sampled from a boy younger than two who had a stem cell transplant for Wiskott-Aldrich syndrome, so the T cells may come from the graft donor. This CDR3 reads CAPPGQGRRSSYEQYF. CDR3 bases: TGTGCTCCACCGGGACAGGGGAGACGGAGCTCCTACGAGCAGTACTTC.